This T cell receptor beta chain emerged from a study of response to subunit inactivated influenza vaccine (dated by TCRdb to the late 2010s). About the investigation overall: The study used deep quantitative T cell receptor repertoire profiling to track responses to a trivalent subunit inactivated influenza vaccine. Summary of the overall study and its limitations: According to the authors, only a limited number of new T cells may be recruited by each seasonal influenza vaccination.

Receptors were amplified or captured by RT-PCR. Sequencing was performed on an Illumina HiSeq 2500. Using fastp trimming at Q25 and MiXCR clonotype assembly, TCRdb reanalyzed the public sequencing data and kept in-frame beta chains. Identical CDR3 protein sequences are pooled into one entry, listed with their most common genes and DNA. The sample table lists more than 450,000 distinct CDR3 sequences, around 11% of them with a count of one. About 11% of the sample lies in the top ten. As to this clonotype: Its binding antigen is unknown. The sample holds no much larger clone one base away, and base qualities are not on file.

The junction shows trimming of 6 bases on V and 8 bases on J, plus 13 bases between the germline ends. The germline V gene (reference sequence) yields LGHDT for CDR1 and YNNKEL for CDR2. Taken from cysteine to phenylalanine, the CDR3 has 12 residues. The CDR3 DNA has 36 bases and is translated from base 1. This sample was shared with a second study, whose subject was T cells expressing NK-cell markers. That second publication adds: The TCR beta cDNA libraries were made using 5'RACE template switching, a step that added both a universal primer site and unique molecular identifiers. In sorted CD3+CD56+NKG2C+, CD3+CD56+NKG2C- and CD3+CD56-NKG2C+ T-cell subsets from eight donors, TCR beta-chain repertoires were profiled. Among the eight sequenced donors, seven were HCMV-seropositive and one was HCMV-seronegative. In several experiments an anti-gammadeltaTCR antibody was added to restrict sorting to alphabetaTCR-expressing T cells. In more than five donors, the dominant CD3+CD56+NKG2C+ clonotypes ranked among the top 10 CD8+ clonotypes, making up roughly 1.0-7.0% of CD8+ T cells. Those dominant clonotypes were again the most abundant among CD3+CD56-NKG2C+ cells in several donors, at about 25-65%. Whether the expanded NKG2C-expressing T cell clones were specific for HCMV antigens remained unclear. Randomly selected healthy volunteers, three men and five women, were used as the eight sequenced donors. To determine HCMV serostatus, a commercial ELISA kit was used to detect HCMV-specific IgG in serum. Peripheral blood mononuclear cells were isolated from blood by Ficoll density gradient centrifugation. For five or six donors, unsorted PBMC were also used to sequence bulk peripheral blood T-cell repertoires. cDNA synthesis was primed from the TCR beta constant segment, followed by two successive PCR amplification steps. Sequencing of the libraries produced 2 x 150 bp reads on Illumina HiSeq 2000/2500, MiSeq or NextSeq. MIGEC was used to demultiplex reads and group the reads by UMI, and MiTCR was used to assemble and quantify clonotypes. To exclude erroneous sequences, any TCR cDNA sequence not supported by at least two reads was discarded. The tcR package was used for downstream repertoire analysis, and clonotypes were matched across fractions by CDR3 nucleotide sequence plus V segment. VDJmatch was used to annotate antigen specificity against VDJdb, with one amino acid substitution in CDR3 allowed.

The chain couples TRBV3-1 to TRBJ1-1; 6 matching bases give a weak D call of TRBD1. The receptor comes from a man between 50 and 59 years old who received an inactivated influenza vaccine. Donor details come from another sample of the same person, matched by shared clones. The sequencing here drew on PBMCs from blood, taken on the day of vaccination. The CDR3 has the sequence CASSNGGGEAFF. In nucleotide form, the sequence is TGTGCCAGCAGTAATGGGGGCGGGGAAGCTTTCTTT.